Reported below is one T cell receptor (beta chain). Its antigen remains unidentified. Per germline, CDR1 SGHVS and CDR2 FNYEAQ. The CDR3 has 16 residues. V lost 3 bases, J lost 6 bases, and 12 bases stayed unmatched. The sample belongs to a study of T cell repertoires in cytomegalovirus infection. Looking at the study overall: Evidence of both CMV infection and a matching HLA type came from public TCR beta signatures. Overall study results and limits: CMV-specific TCR beta clonotypes restricted by HLA-C dominated the ex vivo response. Identification of carriers of CMV plus the relevant HLA was performed using cumulative public TCR beta family frequency.

TCRdb itself ran the reads through MiXCR, one entry per CDR3 protein. The sample includes around 280,000 distinct CDR3 sequences, roughly 13% of them seen just once. The sequence was collected from a human donor in good health (CMV status not recorded). Some clones in this sample may be carry-over from other donors' samples. The chain links TRBV7-6 to TRBJ2-7, with TRBD1 matching over 9 bases. Material: PBMCs. The CDR3 loop is CASSFTLGTGTIEQYF. CDR3 bases: TGTGCCAGCAGCTTCACCCTCGGGACAGGGACTATCGAGCAGTACTTC. Using reference TRBV7-6 and TRBJ2-7 for the parts outside the CDR3, the full variable domain is GAGVSQSPRYKVTKRGQDVALRCDPISGHVSLYWYRQALGQGPEFLTYFNYEAQQDKSGLPNDRFSAERPEGSISTLTIQRTEQRDSAMYRCASSFTLGTGTIEQYFGPGTRLTVT.